This TCR beta chain came from a study of monozygotic twins with inflammatory bowel disease. Molecular identifiers with 6-nucleotide sample barcodes were added during cDNA synthesis via template switching. Each CDR3 protein gets one entry in TCRdb, which reprocessed the 5' RACE reads and gives no DNA. The table lists approximately 330,000 distinct CDR3 sequences. Findings of the study overall: Concordant and discordant twins showed no difference in repertoire similarity, possibly from limited power.

As regards this clonotype: Its antigen is still unknown.

The source is a human donor with ulcerative colitis or Crohn's disease, or a healthy co-twin of an affected twin (not recorded which). The source material was blood.

The CDR3 here is CASSPRQVVNSPLHF. The chain carries TRBV4-1 and TRBJ1-6. The CDR3 spans 15 residues. Germline V CDR1 and CDR2: MGHRA, YSYEKL.